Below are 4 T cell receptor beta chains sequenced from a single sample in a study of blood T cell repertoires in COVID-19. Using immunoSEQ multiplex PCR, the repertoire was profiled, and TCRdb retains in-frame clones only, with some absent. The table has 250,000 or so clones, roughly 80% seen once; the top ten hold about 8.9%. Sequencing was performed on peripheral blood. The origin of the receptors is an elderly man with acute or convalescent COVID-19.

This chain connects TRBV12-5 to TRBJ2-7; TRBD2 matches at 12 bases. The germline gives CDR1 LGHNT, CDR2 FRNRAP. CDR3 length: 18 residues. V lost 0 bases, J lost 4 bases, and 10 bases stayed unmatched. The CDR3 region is CASGLVLWTSGVTYEQYF. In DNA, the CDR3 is TGTGCTAGTGGTTTGGTACTTTGGACTAGCGGGGTTACATACGAGCAGTACTTC. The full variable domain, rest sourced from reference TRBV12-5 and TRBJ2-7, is DARVTQTPRHKVTEMGQEVTMRCQPILGHNTVFWYRQTMMQGLELLAYFRNRAPLDDSGMPKDRFSAEMPDATLATLKIQPSEPRDSAVYFCASGLVLWTSGVTYEQYFGPGTRLTVT.

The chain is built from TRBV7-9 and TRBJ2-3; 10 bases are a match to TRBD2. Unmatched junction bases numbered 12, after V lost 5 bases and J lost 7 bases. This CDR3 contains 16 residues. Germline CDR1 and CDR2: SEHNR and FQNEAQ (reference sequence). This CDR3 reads CASSRTLSGGEYTQYF. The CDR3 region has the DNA TGTGCCAGCAGCCGTACCTTGAGCGGGGGGGAGTATACGCAGTATTTT.

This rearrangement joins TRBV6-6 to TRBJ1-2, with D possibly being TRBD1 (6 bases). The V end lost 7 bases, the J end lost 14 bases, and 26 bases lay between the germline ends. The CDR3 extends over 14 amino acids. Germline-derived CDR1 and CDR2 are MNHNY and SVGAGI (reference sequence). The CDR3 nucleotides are TGTGCCAGCACCTCGATCAGGACAGCCGTACGTCGGACCTTC. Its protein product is CASTSIRTAVRRTF.

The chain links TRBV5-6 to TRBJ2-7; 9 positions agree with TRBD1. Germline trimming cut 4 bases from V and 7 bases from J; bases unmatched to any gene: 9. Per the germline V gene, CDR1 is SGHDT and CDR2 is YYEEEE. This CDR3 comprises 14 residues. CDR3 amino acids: CASSAGTGYYEQYF. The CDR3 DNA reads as TGTGCCAGCAGCGCCGGGACAGGGTACTATGAGCAGTACTTC.